Judged by abundance, the clone carrying this TCR beta chain is medium-sized. No antigen is known for it. This record belongs to a study of spatial heterogeneity in lung cancer. Study details: Each time, sequencing found more beta-chain sequences than alpha-chain sequences. Matched bulk RNA-seq gave a T cell module score that correlated strongly with tumor-region TCR transcript counts. Study-wide points: It was found that expanded intratumoral alpha and beta TCR counts tracked tumor mutation counts.

CDR1 and CDR2 from the germline V gene are SNHLY and FYNNEI. Deletions cut 5 bases from V and 8 bases from J, with 15 bases between. This CDR3 region has 14 residues. Every cDNA TCR molecule received its own unique molecular identifier. In TCRdb, the 5' RACE reads were re-called with MiXCR into one record per CDR3 protein. The sample contains 8,000 or so distinct CDR3 sequences, approximately 6.8% of which appear only once. Regarding time point: sample taken at primary tumor resection. Tumor, nontumor lung or frozen PBMC supplied whole RNA, sequenced without sorting. The receptor's source is a male donor with early-stage non-small cell lung cancer. The sample here was lung tumor tissue, taken at surgery. The chain joins TRBV2 to TRBJ1-4, with no clear D. The CDR3 here is CASSTHGLGEKLFF. The DNA of the CDR3 is TGTGCCAGCAGTACCCATGGTCTAGGGGAAAAACTGTTTTTT.